Listed below are T cell receptor beta chains from one sample, sequenced in a study of blood T cell repertoires in COVID-19. Method: immunoSEQ multiplex PCR; TCRdb's copy keeps in-frame clones and lacks some. The repertoire holds 90,000 to 120,000 clones, with about four fifths as singletons. The sample comprised peripheral blood. The receptors here all came from a woman aged 80 or older with active or convalescent COVID-19. CDR3s include the opening cysteine and the closing phenylalanine or tryptophan. A D gene is named only where the DNA matches it firmly. Rows give clone size only sometimes, using once, few, many, or a class for an expanded clone.

CDR3 protein | CDR3 DNA | J gene | D gene | clone size | V gene
CASSYSDSPTDTQYF | TGTGCCAGCAGTTACTCAGACTCGCCTACAGATACGCAGTATTTT | TRBJ2-3 | - | few | TRBV6-5
CASSLVRGSNEKLFF | TGCGCCAGCAGCTTGGTTCGGGGATCTAATGAAAAACTGTTTTTT | TRBJ1-4 | - | many | TRBV5-1
CASSLAHSSYNEQFF | TGCGCCAGCAGCTTGGCGCATAGCTCCTACAATGAGCAGTTCTTC | TRBJ2-1 | - | once | TRBV5-1
CSVVRQPYGYTF | TGCAGCGTTGTACGACAGCCCTATGGCTACACCTTC | TRBJ1-2 | - | - | TRBV29-1
CASSLQGSNYGYTF | TGTGCCAGCTCACTACAGGGGTCCAACTATGGCTACACCTTC | TRBJ1-2 | TRBD1 | - | TRBV18
CASSQDREEPQHF | TGTGCCAGCAGCCAGGACAGGGAGGAGCCCCAGCATTTT | TRBJ1-5 | TRBD1 | - | TRBV7-2
CASSHSGLAGGSSYNEQFF | TGTGCCAGCAGCCACTCGGGACTAGCGGGGGGAAGCTCCTACAATGAGCAGTTCTTC | TRBJ2-1 | TRBD2 | many | TRBV4-2
CASSSGGSYGYTF | TGTGCCAGTAGTAGTGGGGGGAGCTATGGCTACACCTTC | TRBJ1-2 | - | - | TRBV19
CASSSGTGTGELFF | TGTGCCAGTAGTTCCGGGACTGGCACCGGGGAGCTGTTTTTT | TRBJ2-2 | - | - | TRBV19
CASSEYVGQGSENTEAFF | TGTGCCAGCAGTGAATATGTGGGGCAGGGGTCGGAGAACACTGAAGCTTTCTTT | TRBJ1-1 | - | - | TRBV25-1
CATSRDGQVQQPQHF | TGTGCCACCAGCAGAGATGGACAGGTCCAACAGCCCCAGCATTTT | TRBJ1-5 | TRBD1 | - | TRBV15
CATSQGASTDTQYF | TGTGCCACCTCCCAAGGGGCTTCCACAGATACGCAGTATTTT | TRBJ2-3 | - | - | TRBV6-4
CASSFLRSIDEQYF | TGTGCCAGCAGTTTTCTACGGTCCATTGACGAGCAGTACTTC | TRBJ2-7 | - | - | TRBV28